This T cell receptor (beta chain) is drawn from a study of cytomegalovirus exposure and HLA in healthy donors. Study conclusions and caveats: Among TCR beta chains of equal frequency, HLA-associated ones were more clonally expanded in a later analysis. Three chains linked to CMV were shown in vitro to be specific for CMV antigens. Serostatus for CMV was the only available immune exposure information. The authors enumerated 150 to 200 TCR beta chains as linked to cytomegalovirus.

Primers: 60 Vbeta forward and 13 Jbeta reverse. The repertoire was sequenced with immunoSEQ multiplex PCR; TCRdb's copy has only in-frame clones and lacks some. The sample shows about 150,000 clones, about four fifths of them seen only once. Note on this clone: Its antigen is as yet unknown.

This TCR derives from a young man in good health and CMV-seropositive. Sequencing was carried out using PBMCs.

This CDR3 is CASSQDSGQGLYEQYF. CDR3 bases: TGCGCCAGCAGCCAAGATTCGGGACAGGGGCTCTACGAGCAGTACTTC. The chain has TRBV4-1 and TRBJ2-7; 10 bases align to TRBD1. The CDR3 consists of 16 residues. The J segment lost 3 bases and the V segment lost 0 bases, leaving 5 bases of the junction unmatched. The germline V gene has CDR1 MGHRA and CDR2 YSYEKL.